The 32 T cell receptor beta chains given below trace back to one sample, sequenced in a study of beta chain features in type 1 diabetes. The entirety of the isolated RNA underwent reverse transcription, so expressed TCRB transcripts were sequenced. Measured with immunoSEQ multiplex PCR; TCRdb has only the in-frame clones, and not every one. The table records 300,000 to 400,000 clones, roughly 12% of them present only once. The sample taken for sequencing was naive CD4+ T cells from blood. All receptors derive from a young man in good health.

This sequence joins TRBV7-3 and TRBJ2-1; 9 nucleotides agree with TRBD1. CDR3 length equals 17 residues. Germline assignment: CDR1 SGHTA and CDR2 FQGTGA. The trim removed 5 bases at V and 8 bases at J, leaving 16 bases unmatched. The CDR3 coding sequence is TGTGCCAGCAGCATGATCCCGGGACAGGGTAGTTTCCATGAGCAGTTCTTC. Encoded protein: CASSMIPGQGSFHEQFF.

This sequence joins TRBV5-1 and TRBJ2-1; 8 bases line up with TRBD1. J lost 15 bases, V lost 1 base, and 12 bases had no gene match. Germline lookup yields CDR1 SGHRS and CDR2 YFSETQ. The CDR3 runs 14 residues. In DNA form, the CDR3 reads TGCGCCAGCAGCTTGTCCTCAGGGGGCGAACCGGCGTTCTTC. As protein: CASSLSSGGEPAFF.

This clone showed up just a few times. This chain links TRBV7-9 with TRBJ2-1; 9 bases are shared with TRBD2. V lost 5 bases to trimming and J lost 2 bases; unmatched junction nucleotides: 13. Germline-derived CDR1 and CDR2 are SEHNR and FQNEAQ (reference sequence). The CDR3 is 18 residues long. CDR3: CASSPLSGTSYPYNEQFF. CDR3 nucleotide sequence: TGTGCCAGCAGCCCCTTATCCGGGACTAGCTATCCCTACAATGAGCAGTTCTTC.

The V and J genes are TRBV28 and TRBJ2-5, with 13 bases matching TRBD2. V lost 5 bases and J lost 5; bases outside the gene matches: 5. Per germline, CDR1 MDHEN and CDR2 SYDVKM. The CDR3 runs 15 residues. The CDR3 coding sequence is TGTGCCAGCAGTCCACTAGCGGGAGGGGGGGAGACCCAGTACTTC. Translated, it gives CASSPLAGGGETQYF. Combining the CDR3 with reference TRBV28 and TRBJ2-5 gives the whole variable domain DVKVTQSSRYLVKRTGEKVFLECVQDMDHENMFWYRQDPGLGLRLIYFSYDVKMKEKGDIPEGYSVSREKKERFSLILESASTNQTSMYLCASSPLAGGGETQYFGPGTRLLVL.

The chain is built from TRBV9 and TRBJ1-1; no clear D gene. V lost 0 bases and J 5 bases, leaving 11 bases between the germline ends. Germline lookup yields CDR1 SGDLS and CDR2 YYNGEE. The CDR3 contains 14 residues. The CDR3 is CASSVVTATTEAFF. CDR3 bases: TGTGCCAGCAGCGTAGTCACAGCAACAACTGAAGCTTTCTTT.

This chain connects TRBV7-9 to TRBJ1-1; TRBD1 agrees at 12 bases. V shed 0 bases, J shed 5 bases, and the junction held 7 bases outside the gene matches. Germline V gives CDR1 SEHNR, CDR2 FQNEAQ (reference sequence). The CDR3 has 17 residues. The CDR3 protein is CASSLAGTGGLGTEAFF. The CDR3 nucleotides read TGTGCCAGCAGCTTAGCCGGGACAGGGGGCTTAGGGACTGAAGCTTTCTTT.

This clone was found a few times. The CDR3 region has the DNA TGCAGTGTACGGGGGAACACTGAAGCTTTCTTT. It encodes CSVRGNTEAFF. The genes are TRBV20-1 and TRBJ1-1; D gene ambiguous. Germline CDR1 and CDR2: DFQATT and SNEGSKA (reference sequence). Trimming stripped 7 bases from V and 1 base from J, with 7 bases between. The CDR3 sequence is 11 residues long.

This clone showed up just a few times. V and J are TRBV30 and TRBJ2-3, with D tentatively TRBD2 (7 bases). V lost 0 bases and J 5 bases, leaving 12 bases between the germline ends. In germline, CDR1 is GTSNPN, CDR2 SVGIG (reference sequence). The CDR3 contains 14 residues. The CDR3 coding sequence is TGTGCCTGGAGTGTAGGGGGGGCGATAGATACGCAGTATTTT. It encodes CAWSVGGAIDTQYF.

The chain carries TRBV28 and TRBJ1-2; no firm D call. This CDR3 is 17 amino acids long. Looked up from germline, CDR1 is MDHEN and CDR2 is SYDVKM. V gave up 6 bases and J gave up 1 base, with 21 bases separating them. In nucleotides, the CDR3 is TGTGCCAGCAGGCCCCCCCCGGGGAGCCTCATTAACTATGGCTACACCTTC. Encoded protein: CASRPPPGSLINYGYTF.

The sample holds a few counts of this clone. The rearrangement uses TRBV5-4 and TRBJ1-2; possible D gene TRBD1, 6 bases. Per the germline V gene, CDR1 is SGHNT and CDR2 is YYREEE (reference sequence). V lost 0 bases to trimming and J lost 4 bases, with 16 bases between them. This CDR3 has 16 amino acids. CDR3 amino acids: CASSLDYNRARYGYTF. CDR3 coding DNA: TGTGCCAGCAGCTTGGATTATAACAGGGCACGCTATGGCTACACCTTC. The variable domain in full, completed from reference TRBV5-4 and TRBJ1-2, reads ETGVTQSPTHLIKTRGQQVTLRCSSQSGHNTVSWYQQALGQGPQFIFQYYREEENGRGNFPPRFSGLQFPNYSSELNVNALELDDSALYLCASSLDYNRARYGYTFGSGTRLTVV.

The chain joins TRBV23-1 to TRBJ2-7; 10 nucleotides line up with TRBD1. TRBV23-1 has ORF status, its function being uncertain. This CDR3 is built from 18 residues. V trimming: 3 bases; J trimming: 0 bases; junction bases outside the gene matches: 11. This CDR3 reads CASSHERQGALNSYEQYF. For the CDR3, the DNA is TGCGCCAGCAGTCATGAGAGACAGGGGGCTCTGAACTCCTACGAGCAGTACTTC.

The chain is built from TRBV9 and TRBJ2-2; D remains unclear. Germline CDR1 SGDLS, CDR2 YYNGEE. The CDR3 is 14 residues long. V shed 0 bases and J shed 6 bases, with 9 bases lying between them. CDR3 DNA: TGTGCCAGCAGCGTAGTTTCGTCCGCCGGGGAGCTGTTTTTT. Its translation: CASSVVSSAGELFF.

The sample holds a few counts of this clone. V is TRBV6-5 and J is TRBJ2-3, with D unclear. Germline V CDR1 and CDR2: MNHEY, SVGAGI. This CDR3 comprises 14 residues. V was trimmed by 2 bases and J by 6 bases, leaving 12 bases between them. As DNA, the CDR3 is TGTGCCAGCAGTTACGTCTCGCTCGGGGATACGCAGTATTTT. It yields the protein CASSYVSLGDTQYF.

This clone was counted between two and nine times. This chain connects TRBV9 to TRBJ2-3, with TRBD2 matching 12 bases. The CDR3 runs 17 residues. CDR1 is SGDLS and CDR2 is YYNGEE in the germline V gene. Trimming at V came to 2 bases and at J to 2 bases, leaving 6 bases not matched to a gene. CDR3 residues: CASSVGLAGGNTDTQYF. The CDR3 region has the DNA TGTGCCAGCAGCGTCGGTCTAGCGGGGGGGAACACAGATACGCAGTATTTT.

This rearrangement joins TRBV4-2 to TRBJ1-4; no clear D gene. This CDR3 spans 15 amino acids. Germline V gene lookup returns CDR1 LGHNA and CDR2 YNFKEQ. V was cut by 0 bases and J by 3 bases, with 8 bases left in between. The DNA of the CDR3 is TGTGCCAGCAGCCAAGAAACATCAGCTAATGAAAAACTGTTTTTT. It yields the protein CASSQETSANEKLFF.

The chain couples TRBV28 to TRBJ1-1; possible D gene TRBD1, 5 bases. Between the trimmed V and J ends, which lost 8 bases and 0 bases, there was a span of 16 bases. The CDR3 consists of 15 residues. The germline CDR1 and CDR2 sequences are MDHEN and SYDVKM. The DNA of the CDR3 is TGTGCCAGCGAACACGGGGGATCGATGAACACTGAAGCTTTCTTT. Translation: CASEHGGSMNTEAFF.

The table lists this clone with a few counts. V gene TRBV14 combines with J gene TRBJ2-3, with a tentative D call TRBD2 (6 bases). The CDR3 sequence is 15 residues long. Trimming took off 4 bases at V and 0 bases at J, with 11 bases between the two ends. CDR1 and CDR2 from the germline V gene are SGHDN and FVKESK. The CDR3 DNA follows: TGTGCCAGCAGCCGCGGGAATCCTAGCACAGATACGCAGTATTTT. Translation: CASSRGNPSTDTQYF.

This clone was detected only a few times. This chain connects TRBV5-1 to TRBJ2-1; TRBD2 matches at 8 bases. Losses at the gene ends were 5 bases for V and 4 bases for J; bases not matched to a gene: 11. Germline CDR1 reads SGHRS; CDR2 reads YFSETQ. The CDR3 runs 16 residues. CDR3 nucleotides: TGCGCCAGCAGTCTAGGGTGGTCTAGCGGGTACAATGAGCAGTTCTTC. Its protein is CASSLGWSSGYNEQFF.

This clone was detected only a few times. V is TRBV10-3 and J is TRBJ1-2; perhaps TRBD1 as D (5 bases). This CDR3 comprises 14 residues. The germline CDR1 and CDR2 sequences are ENHRY and SYGVKD. Trimming left V 0 bases short and J 5 bases short, with 10 bases between. CDR3 in DNA: TGTGCCATCAGTGAGTCCCAGGGTCGATATGGCTACACCTTC. It yields the protein CAISESQGRYGYTF.

This chain uses TRBV7-9 with TRBJ1-2, with TRBD1 matching over 7 bases. CDR1 and CDR2 from the germline V gene are SEHNR and FQNEAQ (reference sequence). The CDR3 consists of 13 residues. The ends lost 6 bases at V and 5 bases at J; junction bases unmatched: 6. CDR3 bases: TGTGCCAGCAGTTCACAGGGGTCATATGGCTACACCTTC. Residues: CASSSQGSYGYTF.

This chain connects TRBV4-3 to TRBJ2-1; 9 nucleotides line up with TRBD2. The CDR3 covers 15 residues. Germline CDR1 and CDR2: LGHNA and YSLEER. V was pared by 2 bases and J by 5 bases, with 4 bases of the junction left unmatched. In DNA form, the CDR3 reads TGCGCCAGCAGCCAAACAGCGGGGGGCCACAATGAGCAGTTCTTC. As protein: CASSQTAGGHNEQFF.

The genes are TRBV7-2 and TRBJ2-3; 15 bases map to TRBD2. V was clipped by 5 bases and J by 11 bases; unmatched bases: 8. This CDR3 spans 15 amino acids. Germline V gives CDR1 SGHTA, CDR2 FQGNSA. The CDR3 here is CASSPGTSGGYMQYF. DNA for the CDR3: TGTGCCAGCAGCCCCGGGACTAGCGGGGGGTACATGCAGTATTTT.

In this sample, this clone turned up a few times. This rearrangement joins TRBV5-4 to TRBJ2-7; 7 nucleotides agree with TRBD2. V shed 5 bases, J shed 0 bases, and the junction held 5 bases outside the gene matches. Germline values: CDR1 SGHNT, CDR2 YYREEE (reference sequence). There are 14 residues in the CDR3. The CDR3 sequence is CASSPAGPSYEQYF. For the CDR3, the DNA is TGTGCCAGCAGTCCAGCGGGACCCTCCTACGAGCAGTACTTC.

This clone appeared a few times. V gene TRBV2 combines with J gene TRBJ1-5, with D possibly TRBD1 on 6 matching bases. Germline-derived CDR1 and CDR2 are SNHLY and FYNNEI. This CDR3 comprises 13 residues. Trimming took 6 bases from V and 2 from J, leaving 8 bases between them. CDR3 nucleotides: TGTGCCAGCAGATACAGGGGCAATCAGCCCCAGCATTTT. Protein product: CASRYRGNQPQHF.

The chain links TRBV6-5 to TRBJ2-1; 12 bases line up with TRBD2. This CDR3 comprises 15 residues. Germline CDR1 is MNHEY and CDR2 is SVGAGI. The V and J ends lost 6 bases and 8 bases, in that order; junction bases with no gene match: 8. This CDR3 reads CASRDLAGGMYEQFF. The CDR3 coding sequence is TGTGCCAGCAGAGATCTAGCGGGAGGGATGTATGAGCAGTTCTTC.

This rearrangement joins TRBV7-3 to TRBJ2-5; TRBD1 agrees at 7 bases. The CDR3 spans 14 residues. V lost 2 bases to trimming and J lost 4 bases; unmatched junction nucleotides: 4. Germline V gene lookup returns CDR1 SGHTA and CDR2 FQGTGA. This chain's CDR3 is CASSLQGGGETQYF. CDR3 DNA sequence: TGTGCCAGCAGCTTACAAGGGGGCGGAGAGACCCAGTACTTC.

This rearrangement joins TRBV9 to TRBJ2-1, with 9 bases identical to TRBD2. Germline lookup yields CDR1 SGDLS and CDR2 YYNGEE. Trimming took 4 bases from V and 7 from J; bases not matched to a gene: 12. The length of the CDR3 is 16 residues. CDR3 sequence: CASSLRWGLAGNEQFF. The CDR3 DNA follows: TGTGCCAGCAGCCTTCGGTGGGGACTAGCAGGGAATGAGCAGTTCTTC. Complete variable domain (other parts from reference TRBV9 and TRBJ2-1): DSGVTQTPKHLITATGQRVTLRCSPRSGDLSVYWYQQSLDQGLQFLIQYYNGEERAKGNILERFSAQQFPDLHSELNLSSLELGDSALYFCASSLRWGLAGNEQFFGPGTRLTVL.

The chain combines TRBV30 with TRBJ1-4; D is possibly TRBD1 (6 bases). CDR3 size: 12 residues. CDR1 and CDR2 from the germline V gene are GTSNPN and SVGIG (reference sequence). The V and J ends lost 1 base and 8 bases respectively, with 8 bases between them. CDR3 region: CAWSGTGEKLFF. The CDR3 nucleotides read TGTGCCTGGAGTGGTACAGGGGAAAAACTGTTTTTT.

This clone was observed a handful of times. The genes are TRBV30 and TRBJ1-5; D gene uncertain. The germline V gene has CDR1 GTSNPN and CDR2 SVGIG (reference sequence). The V and J ends lost 2 bases and 7 bases respectively, with 15 bases between them. The CDR3 runs to 14 residues. CDR3 bases: TGTGCCTGGAGTAAAGCCGCCTCCGTCCAGCCCCAGCATTTT. Translation gives CAWSKAASVQPQHF. The full variable domain, with the rest looked up from reference TRBV30 and TRBJ1-5, is SQTIHQWPATLVQPVGSPLSLECTVEGTSNPNLYWYRQAAGRGLQLLFYSVGIGQISSEVPQNLSASRPQDRQFILSSKKLLLSDSGFYLCAWSKAASVQPQHFGDGTRLSIL.

The J gene is TRBJ2-1, the V gene TRBV7-8; TRBD2 matches at 8 bases. Germline lookup yields CDR1 SGHVS and CDR2 FQNEAQ. Trimming removed 3 bases from V and 9 bases from J; junction bases left unmatched: 13. The CDR3 extends over 16 amino acids. The CDR3 bases are TGTGCCAGCAGCTTCGTGGGTACCAGCGGGAGCAGTGAGCAGTTCTTC. It specifies CASSFVGTSGSSEQFF.

This clone was counted only a few times. The chain combines TRBV5-4 with TRBJ2-1, with D possibly matching TRBD2 (6 bases). Germline CDR1 is SGHNT and CDR2 is YYREEE (reference sequence). V was trimmed by 4 bases and J by 7 bases, leaving 15 bases between them. The CDR3 is 14 amino acids. CDR3 nucleotide sequence: TGTGCCAGCAGCGCTGGGACTTTAGCGAATGAGCAGTTCTTC. Its protein product is CASSAGTLANEQFF.

This clone was detected only a few times. This chain joins TRBV29-1 and TRBJ2-3, with 10 bases aligning to TRBD2. The CDR3 has 16 amino acids. The germline CDR1 and CDR2 sequences are SQVTM and ANQGSEA. Losses at the gene ends were 5 bases for V and 4 bases for J; bases not matched to a gene: 12. The CDR3 region is CSVSPPSGGVADTQYF. The CDR3 coding sequence is TGCAGCGTTTCCCCCCCCAGCGGGGGGGTTGCAGATACGCAGTATTTT.